A single sample gave rise to the 32 T cell receptor beta chains below, sequenced in a study of blood T cell repertoires in COVID-19. Sequenced by immunoSEQ multiplex PCR; TCRdb stores in-frame clones only, minus some. Of about 160,000 clones in the sample, around four fifths are singletons; the top ten hold around 10%. Material for sequencing was peripheral blood. The origin of the receptors is a woman aged 80 or over with active or convalescent COVID-19.

The chain uses TRBV7-9 and TRBJ2-3, with a weak D call TRBD1 (6 bases). Germline-derived CDR1 and CDR2 are SEHNR and FQNEAQ (reference sequence). The ends were cut back, 3 bases at V and 2 bases at J, with 9 bases in the middle. The CDR3 runs 14 residues. CDR3 nucleotide sequence: TGTGCCAGCAGCTTTGGACAGACCACAGATACGCAGTATTTT. It codes for CASSFGQTTDTQYF.

CDR3 loop: CASSSSTGGFYEKLFF. The CDR3 nucleotides read TGCGCCAGCAGCAGCAGCACAGGGGGGTTTTATGAAAAACTGTTTTTT. The V and J genes are TRBV4-1 and TRBJ1-4; TRBD1 aligns across 8 bases. Trimming at V came to 5 bases and at J to 6 bases, leaving 11 bases not matched to a gene. CDR3 size: 16 residues. Germline CDR1 MGHRA, CDR2 YSYEKL.

The chain links TRBV4-1 to TRBJ2-5, with D possibly matching TRBD1 (5 bases). Between the trimmed V and J ends, which lost 5 bases and 1 base, there was a span of 8 bases. The CDR3 sequence is 13 residues long. In germline, CDR1 is MGHRA, CDR2 YSYEKL. The DNA of the CDR3 is TGCGCCAGCAGCGCAGACAGCCAAGAGACCCAGTACTTC. Translation gives CASSADSQETQYF.

The chain is built from TRBV5-8 and TRBJ1-2; a weak D match, TRBD1 (5 bases). Germline V gene sequence: CDR1 SGHTS, CDR2 YDEGEE. This CDR3 spans 13 amino acids. Trimming removed 4 bases at V and 7 bases at J, with 14 bases between. The CDR3 protein is CASSPTGSRGYTF. The DNA of the CDR3 is TGTGCCAGCAGCCCCACAGGTTCTCGTGGCTACACCTTC.

This chain links TRBV23-1 with TRBJ1-1, with a possible D match to TRBD1 (5 bases). Being an ORF, TRBV23-1 has a function that is uncertain. V was pared by 8 bases and J by 7 bases, with 11 bases between. The CDR3 has 11 amino acids. CDR3 region: CASPGGDEAFF. CDR3 DNA: TGCGCCAGCCCCGGAGGGGATGAAGCTTTCTTT.

The gene calls are TRBV19 and TRBJ2-7, with TRBD1 as a possible D gene (5 bases). CDR3 size: 14 residues. Germline V gene lookup returns CDR1 LNHDA and CDR2 SQIVND (reference sequence). Between the trimmed V and J ends, which lost 3 bases and 0 bases, there was a span of 9 bases. The CDR3 reads CASSMATDSYEQYF. In DNA, the CDR3 is TGTGCCAGTAGTATGGCGACAGACTCCTACGAGCAGTACTTC.

V gene TRBV27 combines with J gene TRBJ2-7; D unresolved. Trimming removed 5 bases at V and 9 bases at J, with 8 bases between. The CDR3 is 10 residues long. CDR1 and CDR2 (germline): MNHEY, SMNVEV (reference sequence). This chain's CDR3 is CASSRGRQYF. The DNA for the CDR3 is TGTGCCAGCAGTCGAGGCCGGCAGTACTTC.

This clone was seen a single time. V is TRBV18 and J is TRBJ1-2; maybe TRBD1 (6 bases). The germline gives CDR1 KGHSH, CDR2 LQKENI. The CDR3 totals 15 residues. Trimming left V 3 bases short and J 3 bases short, with 14 bases between. CDR3 nucleotide sequence: TGTGCCAGCTCACCCGGACAGTCCCTTGACTATGGCTACACCTTC. Its translation: CASSPGQSLDYGYTF.

CDR3 sequence (DNA): TGTGCCAGCAGTCCCACTAGCGGGGGGGCTTCCGGGGAGCTGTTTTTT. Translation gives CASSPTSGGASGELFF. The chain couples TRBV2 to TRBJ2-2, with 13 positions matching TRBD2. The CDR3 sequence is 16 residues long. Germline loops: CDR1 SNHLY, CDR2 FYNNEI. V shed 5 bases and J 6 bases; nucleotides not matched to a gene: 6.

V usage is TRBV19 and J usage is TRBJ2-3, with TRBD2 identical over 10 bases. Germline values: CDR1 LNHDA, CDR2 SQIVND (reference sequence). This CDR3 has 15 amino acids. V trimming: 5 bases; J trimming: 6 bases; junction bases outside the gene matches: 8. For the CDR3, the DNA is TGTGCCAGTAGTTACAGCGGGGGGGTCCGGGATACGCAGTATTTT. It yields the protein CASSYSGGVRDTQYF.

The chain couples TRBV6-6 to TRBJ2-1; TRBD1 matches at 7 bases. Losses at the gene ends were 6 bases for V and 11 bases for J; bases not matched to a gene: 7. The CDR3 loop spans 12 amino acids. From germline, CDR1 is MNHNY and CDR2 SVGAGI (reference sequence). The CDR3 region is CASRARDSQQFF. The CDR3 DNA sequence: TGTGCCAGCAGAGCGAGGGACAGCCAGCAGTTCTTC.

This chain links TRBV12-3 or TRBV12-4 with TRBJ1-1; D not certain. The CDR3 is 13 amino acids. Trimming removed 2 bases from V and 11 bases from J, with 15 bases in between. CDR3 in amino acids: CASSLYSSPGAFF. The CDR3 nucleotides read TGTGCCAGCAGTTTATATAGTAGCCCTGGGGCTTTCTTT.

The V gene is TRBV9, the J gene TRBJ2-7; tentatively, D is TRBD2 (6 bases). Deletions cut 2 bases from V and 6 bases from J, with 9 bases between. This CDR3 comprises 12 residues. Germline values: CDR1 SGDLS, CDR2 YYNGEE. The CDR3 reads CASSVGLGEQYF. The CDR3 bases are TGTGCCAGCAGCGTGGGACTTGGCGAGCAGTACTTC.

The chain couples TRBV5-1 to TRBJ1-2, with TRBD1 matching 7 bases. The CDR3 has 13 amino acids. V lost 3 bases and J lost 4; bases outside the gene matches: 3. Germline V gene lookup returns CDR1 SGHRS and CDR2 YFSETQ. The CDR3 coding sequence is TGCGCCAGCAGCTCCGACAGGGCCTATGGCTACACCTTC. Amino acids: CASSSDRAYGYTF.

This sequence joins TRBV29-1 and TRBJ1-2, with a weak D call TRBD1 (6 bases). Trimming removed 5 bases from V and 3 bases from J, with 10 bases in between. The CDR3 is made up of 12 amino acids. Germline assignment: CDR1 SQVTM and CDR2 ANQGSEA. CDR3 protein: CSVSDSDYGYTF. The CDR3 bases are TGCAGCGTTTCGGACAGCGACTATGGCTACACCTTC.

The rearrangement uses TRBV6-6 and TRBJ1-1; D unresolved. CDR1 and CDR2 from the germline V gene are MNHNY and SVGAGI (reference sequence). V lost 2 bases, J lost 5 bases, and 12 bases lay in between. The CDR3 contains 14 residues. As DNA, the CDR3 is TGTGCCAGCAGTTACCCCGAGGTGGAGACTGAAGCTTTCTTT. This codes for CASSYPEVETEAFF.

The chain carries TRBV19 and TRBJ1-5, with D perhaps TRBD1 (5 bases). Trimming took 3 bases from V and 0 from J, leaving 15 bases between them. This CDR3 has 17 amino acids. Germline V gene lookup returns CDR1 LNHDA and CDR2 SQIVND (reference sequence). The CDR3 DNA reads TGTGCCAGTAGTATCCCGGCAGGGAGGGGTAGCAATCAGCCCCAGCATTTT. This gives the protein CASSIPAGRGSNQPQHF.

CDR3 bases: TGTGCCAGCAGCTTAAACAGGGACACTGAAGCTTTCTTT. This sequence encodes CASSLNRDTEAFF. This rearrangement joins TRBV11-3 to TRBJ1-1; D is perhaps TRBD1 (6 bases). This CDR3 comprises 13 residues. The V and J ends lost 2 bases and 3 bases respectively, with 7 bases between them. Germline V gives CDR1 SGHNT, CDR2 YENEEA.

The chain couples TRBV6-5 to TRBJ1-1, with 8 bases fitting TRBD1. The germline CDR1 and CDR2 sequences are MNHEY and SVGAGI. V dropped 2 bases and J dropped 6; count of bases not matched to a gene: 5. The CDR3 length is 14 residues. The CDR3 coding sequence is TGTGCCAGCAGTTACAGGACAGGGATAGCTGAAGCTTTCTTT. Protein sequence: CASSYRTGIAEAFF.

The J gene is TRBJ1-1, the V gene TRBV13; perhaps TRBD1 as D (5 bases). CDR1 and CDR2 (germline): PRHDT, FYEKMQ (reference sequence). The CDR3 sequence is 12 residues long. The V end was cut by 5 bases, the J end by 11 bases, with 15 bases between. The CDR3 protein is CASSPLGRHAFF. In DNA form, the CDR3 reads TGTGCCAGCAGCCCTCTGGGGCGCCATGCTTTCTTT.

V usage is TRBV18 and J usage is TRBJ1-3; TRBD1 matches at 9 bases. The CDR3 contains 14 residues. The V and J ends lost 3 bases and 6 bases, in that order; junction bases with no gene match: 3. Germline-derived CDR1 and CDR2 are KGHSH and LQKENI. DNA for the CDR3: TGTGCCAGCTCACCGGGACAGGGCGTAAACACCATATATTTT. This encodes CASSPGQGVNTIYF.

The CDR3 bases are TGTGCCAGCTCTCACGAGATGAAGAACACTGAAGCTTTCTTT. Protein: CASSHEMKNTEAFF. The chain carries TRBV18 and TRBJ1-1; D is unresolved. CDR3 length: 14 residues. Germline V gene data show CDR1 as KGHSH and CDR2 as LQKENI. Trimming took off 6 bases at V and 1 base at J, with 12 bases between the two ends.

This chain uses TRBV12-3 or TRBV12-4 with TRBJ2-5, with D possibly matching TRBD2 (6 bases). This CDR3 spans 12 amino acids. The V end was cut by 6 bases, the J end by 12 bases, with 17 bases between. This CDR3 is CASRSTSSPEYF. CDR3 nucleotide sequence: TGTGCCAGCAGGTCTACTAGCTCACCAGAGTACTTC.

The V gene is TRBV10-2, the J gene TRBJ1-4; D perhaps matches TRBD1 (5 bases). The V end lost 2 bases, the J end lost 4 bases, and 8 bases lay between the germline ends. In germline, CDR1 is WSHSY, CDR2 SAAADI. The CDR3 totals 14 residues. The CDR3 sequence: CASSELGGNEKLFF. The DNA of the CDR3 is TGCGCCAGCAGTGAGCTGGGGGGTAATGAAAAACTGTTTTTT.

This chain's CDR3 is CASGRGLYEQYF. CDR3 in DNA: TGTGCTAGTGGTCGGGGTCTCTACGAGCAGTACTTC. The chain combines TRBV12-5 with TRBJ2-7, with D maybe TRBD2 (5 bases). The germline gives CDR1 LGHNT, CDR2 FRNRAP. This CDR3 region has 12 residues. The V and J ends lost 5 bases and 3 bases respectively, with 8 bases between them.

The V gene is TRBV10-1, the J gene TRBJ2-5; 9 nucleotides match TRBD1. Trimming took 1 base from V and 4 from J; bases not matched to a gene: 7. This CDR3 is built from 16 residues. Looked up from germline, CDR1 is WNHNN and CDR2 is SYGVQD (reference sequence). The CDR3 spells CASSEWGQGQGETQYF. CDR3 in DNA: TGCGCCAGCAGTGAGTGGGGACAGGGACAGGGAGAGACCCAGTACTTC.

This rearrangement joins TRBV5-5 to TRBJ2-3, with D perhaps matching TRBD2 (5 bases). The CDR3 length is 15 residues. Germline V gene data show CDR1 as SGHKS and CDR2 as YYEKEE (reference sequence). V lost 3 bases, J lost 2 bases, and 13 bases lay in between. Here the CDR3 reads CASSSGFGSTDTQYF. CDR3 coding DNA: TGTGCCAGCAGCTCGGGGTTTGGATCCACAGATACGCAGTATTTT.

This clone was recorded once. The chain links TRBV7-2 to TRBJ1-5; 12 bases are a match to TRBD1. V trimming: 3 bases; J trimming: 7 bases; junction bases outside the gene matches: 7. Germline CDR1 and CDR2: SGHTA and FQGNSA. The CDR3 contains 16 residues. The CDR3 DNA reads TGTGCCAGCAGCTTGGGGGACAGGGGGCGAACCCAGCCCCAGCATTTT. Protein: CASSLGDRGRTQPQHF.

The chain is built from TRBV5-4 and TRBJ2-2; 7 bases line up with TRBD1. The J segment lost 5 bases and the V segment lost 1 base, leaving 2 bases of the junction unmatched. This CDR3 has 14 residues. CDR1 is SGHNT and CDR2 is YYREEE in the germline V gene (reference sequence). The CDR3, as DNA: TGTGCCAGCAGCTTGAGACAGGGAACCGGGGAGCTGTTTTTT. Protein: CASSLRQGTGELFF. The full variable domain, rest sourced from reference TRBV5-4 and TRBJ2-2, is ETGVTQSPTHLIKTRGQQVTLRCSSQSGHNTVSWYQQALGQGPQFIFQYYREEENGRGNFPPRFSGLQFPNYSSELNVNALELDDSALYLCASSLRQGTGELFFGEGSRLTVL.

In its sample, this clone was seen many times. The J gene is TRBJ1-2, the V gene TRBV12-3 or TRBV12-4; D is perhaps TRBD1 (5 bases). Trimming removed 8 bases from V and 13 bases from J, with 17 bases in between. The CDR3 sequence is 11 residues long. CDR3 nucleotide sequence: TGTGCCAGCCGGAACACAGGCCCGACCACCTTC. It yields the protein CASRNTGPTTF.

The CDR3 region is CASSHWGASLDRGKLVAFF. As DNA, the CDR3 is TGTGCCAGCAGCCATTGGGGCGCTAGTTTAGACAGGGGGAAACTAGTTGCTTTCTTT. The V call is TRBV7-6, the J call TRBJ1-1; 9 bases map to TRBD1. From germline, CDR1 is SGHVS and CDR2 FNYEAQ. The CDR3 totals 19 residues. Germline trimming cut 5 bases from V and 11 bases from J; bases unmatched to any gene: 27.

In this sample, this clone turned up many times. The chain has TRBV7-2 and TRBJ1-1; possibly TRBD1 for D (6 bases). Germline CDR1 is SGHTA and CDR2 is FQGNSA. With 2 bases removed from V and 1 base from J, the gap between germline ends came to 8 bases. The CDR3 is 14 amino acids. The DNA for the CDR3 is TGTGCCAGCAGCTTAAGCAGGGGGAACACTGAAGCTTTCTTT. Protein sequence: CASSLSRGNTEAFF. The whole variable domain, remainder taken from reference TRBV7-2 and TRBJ1-1, is GAGVSQSPSNKVTEKGKDVELRCDPISGHTALYWYRQSLGQGLEFLIYFQGNSAPDKSGLPSDRFSAERTGGSVSTLTIQRTQQEDSAVYLCASSLSRGNTEAFFGQGTRLTVV.